This paragraph reports one T cell receptor beta chain. This entry comes from a study of tumor T cells in aggressive B-cell lymphoma. V gave up 4 bases and J gave up 6 bases, with 17 bases separating them. Germline values: CDR1 SNHLY, CDR2 FYNNEI. The CDR3 extends over 15 amino acids. The table came from immunoSEQ multiplex PCR; TCRdb's copy has only in-frame clones and leaves some out. The repertoire consists of approximately 11,000 clones, with 75% to 90% occurring once and the leading ten covering 2% to 2.5%. The TCR originated in an adult with diffuse large B cell lymphoma. This sequence joins TRBV2 and TRBJ2-3; tentative D call: TRBD2 (5 bases). Sequenced: tumor tissue. The CDR3 spells CASSGEPTPLDTQYF. For the CDR3, the DNA is TGTGCCAGCAGTGGGGAGCCTACCCCCCTCGATACGCAGTATTTT.